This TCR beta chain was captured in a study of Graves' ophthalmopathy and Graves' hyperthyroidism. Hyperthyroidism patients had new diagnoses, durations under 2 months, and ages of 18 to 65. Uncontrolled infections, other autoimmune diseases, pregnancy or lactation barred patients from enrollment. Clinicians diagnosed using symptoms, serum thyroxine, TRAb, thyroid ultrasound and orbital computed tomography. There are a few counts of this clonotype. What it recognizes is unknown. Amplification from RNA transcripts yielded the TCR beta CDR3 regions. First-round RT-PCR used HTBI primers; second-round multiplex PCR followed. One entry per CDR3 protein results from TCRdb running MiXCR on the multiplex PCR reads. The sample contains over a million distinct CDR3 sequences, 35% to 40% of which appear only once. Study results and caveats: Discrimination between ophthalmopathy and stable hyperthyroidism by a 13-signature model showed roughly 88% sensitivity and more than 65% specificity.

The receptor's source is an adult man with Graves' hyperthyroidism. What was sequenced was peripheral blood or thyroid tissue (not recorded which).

The CDR3 here is CASSYSISRTVSYEQYF. Written as DNA, the CDR3 is TGTGCCAGCAGTTACTCGATATCCCGGACGGTATCCTACGAGCAGTACTTC. This chain connects TRBV6-5 to TRBJ2-7; the D is unclear. Deletions cut 0 bases from V and 1 base from J, with 16 bases between. Looked up from germline, CDR1 is MNHEY and CDR2 is SVGAGI. The CDR3 is made up of 17 amino acids.